This TCR beta chain appears in the sequencing data of a study of glioma-infiltrating T cells after dendritic cell vaccination. In the study overall: Dendritic cells derived from monocytes and pulsed with autologous tumor lysate formed the vaccine.

Germline V lookup: CDR1 SEHNR, CDR2 FQNEAQ (reference sequence). Trimming took 5 bases from V and 7 from J; bases not matched to a gene: 10. The CDR3 runs to 14 residues. Overall study results and limits: TCR clonality showed no direct relationship with survival.

As regards this clone: Its specificity is not known.

Data came from immunoSEQ multiplex PCR; TCRdb stores just in-frame clones and leaves some out. The sample has tens of thousands of clones; less than 90% are singletons. The sequencing used blood, collected before dendritic cell vaccination. The clonotype originates from a human donor with glioblastoma. V and J are TRBV7-9 and TRBJ1-2, with 7 bases matching TRBD1. In DNA form, the CDR3 reads TGTGCCAGCAGCCCAAAGGTGGAGGGGGCTGGCTACACCTTC. It specifies CASSPKVEGAGYTF.